The subject of this entry is one TCR beta chain. Its antigen remains unidentified. At one of its ends the junction is not consistent with the germline gene, which may arise from a read error. Other DNA sequences of this sample code for an identical CDR3. CDR3 length equals 13 residues. The germline CDR1 and CDR2 sequences are SQVTM and ANQGSEA. Nominally healthy donors were sampled, though unrecorded immune exposures were likely. Primers included in the PCR were 60 Vbeta and 13 Jbeta primers. Sequencing was performed with immunoSEQ multiplex PCR; in TCRdb, only in-frame clones are kept and a portion is missing. The table has roughly 100,000 clones, about 83% seen once; the top ten hold under 6.5%. This record comes from a study of cytomegalovirus exposure and HLA in healthy donors. Study details: Inside one of the first data releases sat about 85 million unique TCRs taken from HLA-typed donors. The study, taken as a whole, reports: Donors belonging to an Asian-associated ancestry cluster reportedly showed fewer N-insertions in productive TCRs than the approximately 670-donor mean, according to what a later analysis found. In the analysis, some V segments, TRBV6-2 and TRBV6-3 included, were excluded as indistinguishable.

The rearrangement uses TRBV29-1 and TRBJ2-2; perhaps TRBD1 as D (6 bases). The sequence came from a man aged 18 to 29 in good health and CMV-seronegative. What was sequenced was PBMCs. Here the CDR3 DNA reads TGCAGCGTTGAGGCAGGGGTGCCCGGGGAGCTGTTTTTC. Translating gives CSVEAGVPGELFF.